This T cell receptor beta chain was obtained from a study of blood T cell repertoires in COVID-19. Study details: The origin of the acute and convalescent COVID-19 samples was the United States, Italy and Spain. From T cells, B-cell-depleted T cells, or PBMCs came the material, which was cDNA or gDNA.

Germline V lookup: CDR1 MNHNY, CDR2 SVGAGI (reference sequence). Trimming stripped 3 bases from V and 0 bases from J, with 12 bases between. This CDR3 has 16 residues. Per the study methods: From reference gene primer amplification, estimates of nucleated cell counts were derived. Sequenced by immunoSEQ multiplex PCR; TCRdb stores in-frame clones only, minus some. V, J and clone size reflect that table, while D and trimming were determined from the DNA. The repertoire holds 140,000 or so clones, with around 83% as singletons. The sequencing input was peripheral blood. The TCR originated in a human donor with acute or convalescent COVID-19. The donor label of this sample is uncertain. The rearrangement uses TRBV6-6 and TRBJ1-5, with D uncertain. As DNA, the CDR3 is TGTGCCAGCAGTTATCTTTCACGGGGTAGCAATCAGCCCCAGCATTTT. Translating gives CASSYLSRGSNQPQHF.